The 11 T cell receptor beta chains given below trace back to one sample, sequenced in a study of T cell responses to AZD1222 COVID-19 vaccine. The table came from immunoSEQ multiplex PCR; TCRdb's copy has only in-frame clones and leaves some out. This sample has roughly 120,000 clones, with over 80% found just once. Source: peripheral blood, taken 28 days after the second AZD1222 dose. Source of these receptors: an adult who received the AZD1222 COVID-19 vaccine.

The rearrangement uses TRBV24-1 and TRBJ1-2; 8 nucleotides agree with TRBD1. The CDR3 has 14 residues. V trimming: 4 bases; J trimming: 8 bases; junction bases outside the gene matches: 8. CDR1 is KGHDR and CDR2 is SFDVKD in the germline V gene. The CDR3 loop reads CATSEAGGLPGYTF. CDR3 sequence (DNA): TGTGCCACCAGTGAGGCAGGGGGCTTACCGGGCTACACCTTC.

This sequence joins TRBV3-1 (or the pseudogene TRBV3-2) and TRBJ1-6; D gene unclear. V lost 4 bases and J lost 9, with 19 bases in between. CDR3 size: 16 residues. CDR1 is LGHDT and CDR2 is YNNKEL in the germline V gene (reference sequence). The CDR3 DNA follows: TGTGCCAGCAGCCCCAACGACGGGGTGGGCAGTTCACCCCTCCACTTT. Residues: CASSPNDGVGSSPLHF.

This chain links TRBV5-4 with TRBJ1-4; D unclear. The V and J ends lost 4 bases and 4 bases respectively, with 11 bases between them. This CDR3 region has 14 residues. The germline gives CDR1 SGHNT, CDR2 YYREEE (reference sequence). CDR3 loop: CASSLGGNNEKLFF. The CDR3 nucleotides are TGTGCCAGCAGCCTAGGAGGGAATAATGAAAAACTGTTTTTT.

The rearrangement links TRBV3-1 (or the pseudogene TRBV3-2) to TRBJ1-4, with 10 nucleotides matching TRBD1. Germline V gives CDR1 LGHDT, CDR2 YNNKEL (reference sequence). The CDR3 covers 18 residues. Trimming cost V 4 bases and J 4 bases; bases outside gene matches: 12. The CDR3 region has the DNA TGTGCCAGCAGCCGATACTTATCGGACAGGGGGGATAATGAAAAACTGTTTTTT. This encodes CASSRYLSDRGDNEKLFF.

V gene TRBV19 combines with J gene TRBJ2-3; 8 bases are shared with TRBD1. The CDR3 extends over 14 amino acids. Per germline, CDR1 LNHDA and CDR2 SQIVND (reference sequence). V lost 7 bases, J lost 0 bases, and 3 bases stayed unmatched. CDR3 DNA: TGTGCCAGTATCGGGACAGGCAGCACAGATACGCAGTATTTT. Its translation is CASIGTGSTDTQYF.

V gene TRBV28 combines with J gene TRBJ2-7, with 9 bases fitting TRBD1. Germline V lookup: CDR1 MDHEN, CDR2 SYDVKM. This CDR3 has 14 residues. The junction had 6 bases not matched to a gene; V was cut back by 5 bases and J by 4 bases. DNA for the CDR3: TGTGCCAGCAGTCCTATGGGACAGGGTTACGAGCAGTACTTC. As protein: CASSPMGQGYEQYF.

This clone was picked up one time. V usage is TRBV6-6 and J usage is TRBJ1-5, with D possibly matching TRBD1 (6 bases). Deletions cut 6 bases from V and 2 bases from J, with 14 bases between. This CDR3 region has 15 residues. CDR1 and CDR2 (germline): MNHNY, SVGAGI (reference sequence). The CDR3 nucleotides read TGTGCCAGCAGCCCCCCAGGGGCAGGCAATCAGCCCCAGCATTTT. Translated: CASSPPGAGNQPQHF.

The J gene is TRBJ2-5, the V gene TRBV10-1; 11 bases are a match to TRBD1. Germline trimming cut 3 bases from V and 3 bases from J; bases unmatched to any gene: 6. Germline V gene sequence: CDR1 WNHNN, CDR2 SYGVQD (reference sequence). The CDR3 is 16 residues long. CDR3 region: CASSDPGTGGEETQYF. The CDR3 DNA reads TGCGCCAGCAGTGATCCGGGGACAGGGGGAGAAGAGACCCAGTACTTC.

This sequence joins TRBV10-2 and TRBJ2-3, with 7 bases identical to TRBD1. The junction had 8 bases not matched to a gene; V was cut back by 6 bases and J by 2 bases. CDR3 length equals 15 residues. The germline V gene has CDR1 WSHSY and CDR2 SAAADI. The CDR3 reads CASRDGTAPTDTQYF. CDR3 coding DNA: TGCGCCAGCAGGGACGGGACAGCACCCACAGATACGCAGTATTTT.

The CDR3 nucleotides are TGTGCCAGCAGCAAGAGAGGGTCTCAAACCACCTACGAGCAGTACTTC. Translating gives CASSKRGSQTTYEQYF. The chain links TRBV5-6 to TRBJ2-7; tentatively, D is TRBD2 (5 bases). V was shortened by 4 bases and J by 2 bases, with 19 bases between the two germline ends. The CDR3 spans 16 residues. CDR1 and CDR2 from the germline V gene are SGHDT and YYEEEE.

The chain employs TRBV5-1 and TRBJ2-5, with TRBD2 matching over 9 bases. Germline CDR1 is SGHRS and CDR2 is YFSETQ. The CDR3 totals 15 residues. J lost 5 bases, V lost 2 bases, and 7 bases had no gene match. This CDR3 is CASSFLAGGAETQYF. The CDR3 DNA reads as TGCGCCAGCAGCTTCCTGGCGGGAGGGGCGGAGACCCAGTACTTC.